This T cell receptor (beta chain) was profiled in a study of blood T cells in healthy people across ages. The study's findings and limits: Estimates of total diversity, which came from one million sequenced T cells, were considered to be underestimates. Diversity of TCR beta per million T cells declined in a roughly linear way with age. No one knew whether donors had CMV, which possibly confounded expanded clonotype changes.

This clonotype was picked up one time. The antigen remains undetermined. Germline CDR1 MNHNS, CDR2 SASEGT. Between the trimmed V and J ends, which lost 6 bases and 8 bases, there was a span of 13 bases. The CDR3 sequence is 12 residues long. The use of a sample-barcoded 5' primer and a J-beta primer mix characterized a second PCR of roughly 6 to 11 cycles. TCRdb re-derived calls from the 5' RACE reads in MiXCR, one entry per CDR3 protein. Among hundreds of thousands of distinct CDR3 sequences, just under 25% were seen once, and the ten largest hold 9.4%. The same data also contributed to another study, on T cells of mothers and their children. From that second work: Whether pairs are related or unrelated, thymic selection shapes their TCR recombination output in much the same way.

The sequenced sample consisted of blood. The V call is TRBV6-1, the J call TRBJ1-2; D is unresolved. This TCR came from a boy between 10 and 17 years old in good health. The CDR3 is CASRPKERGYTF. CDR3 bases: TGTGCCAGCAGACCCAAGGAGCGCGGCTACACCTTC.